This T cell receptor (beta chain) was captured by sequencing in a study of T cell clonality in common variable immunodeficiency. The junction had 8 bases not matched to a gene; V was cut back by 5 bases and J by 5 bases. The CDR3 totals 14 residues. Germline values: CDR1 LNHDA, CDR2 SQIVND (reference sequence). Sequencing was performed with immunoSEQ multiplex PCR; in TCRdb, only in-frame clones are kept and a portion is missing. The sample offers about 17,000 clones and no singletons, the top ten holding roughly 15%. Whole-study findings and limits: Reportedly, TCR beta sequences from common variable immunodeficiency showed fewer deletions and N-nucleotide insertions.

Notes on this clone: Its antigen remains unknown. The read ends 3 residues before the CDR3 terminus; that terminus is restored from the germline J gene.

Aged about 9 to 64 years, CVID subjects averaged around 43 years old. The sample was peripheral blood mononuclear cells. The chain joins TRBV19 to TRBJ2-7; 8 nucleotides align to TRBD1. The TCR originated in a human donor with common variable immunodeficiency. Partial CDR3 DNA: TGTGCCAGTAGTTCCGGACAGGGAGTCGACGAG. Protein: CASSSGQGVDE. The full CDR3 protein is CASSSGQGVDEQYF.